Below, 3 T cell receptor beta chains from the same sample are listed, as sequenced in a study of T cells expressing NK-cell markers. No DNA is given; TCRdb re-called the 5' RACE reads and lists each CDR3 protein once. The sample table sets out roughly 8,100 distinct CDR3 sequences. Sequenced material: blood T cells: a sorted CD56 or NKG2C T cell subset, CD4+ or CD8+ T cells, or bulk PBMC T cells (not recorded which). The origin of the receptors is a man aged 18-30 years in good health.

The rearrangement joins TRBV10-3 to TRBJ2-7; TCRdb picks TRBD1, but there is no DNA to check that call. CDR1 and CDR2 from the germline V gene are ENHRY and SYGVKD. The CDR3 has 17 amino acids. The CDR3: CAISGGTAQARDYEQYF.

The chain links TRBV2 to TRBJ2-5; TCRdb outputs TRBD1, but without DNA this stays unchecked. This CDR3 contains 16 residues. Germline CDR1 SNHLY, CDR2 FYNNEI. The CDR3 loop is CASDGVANPYQETQYF.

The gene calls are TRBV21-1 and TRBJ2-6. TRBV21-1 is a known pseudogene. The CDR3 runs to 14 residues. The CDR3: CASPLPSGANVLTF.